This T cell receptor (beta chain) was sequenced for a study of human thymus T cells (dated by TCRdb to 2018 to 2020). About the investigation overall: The study characterized TCR alpha and beta repertoires from about 8 infant thymus samples and a few related peripheral blood samples. Donor ages ranged from about 6 to 244 days, and the cohort comprised over 5 male and a couple of female infants. Overall study outcomes, separate from this receptor: According to the related research, thymic TCR repertoires were highly overlapping among unrelated individuals. Both the thymic and the peripheral blood repertoires appeared to show biased V and J gene segment usage. On average, thymus samples gave 650,000 to 1,000,000 unique TCRB clonotypes, whereas blood samples gave about 84,000.

Between the V and J ends, shortened by 3 bases and 6 bases respectively, the junction contains 5 bases. The germline V gene yields SNHLY for CDR1 and FYNNEI for CDR2. From the cysteine through the phenylalanine, the CDR3 covers 12 amino acids. The only DNA kept is the CDR3, 36 bases in frame from the first base. With regard to this clone: What antigen it recognizes has not been identified. No much larger clone is present one base from it, and per-base qualities are unavailable.

TCRB and TCRAD loci were amplified from a standardized quantity of quality-controlled genomic DNA using the immunoSEQ multiplex PCR assay. Amplicons spanned the V(D)J region at a length sufficient to cover the CDR3 and identify V and J genes. Amplicon sequencing was performed on an Illumina platform through the commercial immunoSEQ service. Under the source paper's analysis protocol: Primer bias and sequencing errors were corrected using previously described methods, and TCRAD and TCRB definitions followed the IMGT database. The repertoires were analysed using immunoSEQ Analyzer 3.0 and VDJTools for basic statistics, V/J segment usage, diversity estimates, rarefaction and pairwise overlap. To estimate diversity, the Chao1, ChaoE, Efron-Thisted, Shannon and inverse Simpson indices were applied, and diversity was also estimated on datasets down-sampled to the smallest sample. Repertoire overlap was determined by strict matching of CDR3 nucleotide sequence, V gene and J gene, and Jaccard-based multidimensional scaling clustering was applied. Held by TCRdb, this immuneACCESS table contains in-frame sequences only and omits some clones. Under half of the omission traces to an unresolved V gene where checked; the cause of the rest is unknown. V, J and clone size derive from that table, while D and trimming were established from the DNA sequence. Recorded for this sample are 120,000 or so clones; more than 90% of them occurred a single time. Less than 0.03% of the sample goes to the ten largest clones.

Thymus tissue was collected as surgical resects that were removed during corrective cardiac surgery. Immunologically healthy infants undergoing open corrective cardiac surgery for congenital heart defects in Finland were used as donors. Thymocytes were mechanically released from the tissue and were stored as pellets of roughly 9.5-34 million cells at -70 degrees C. A QIAsymphony instrument was used to extract genomic DNA from frozen cell pellets. The V gene is TRBV2 and the J gene is TRBJ2-2; the D gene cannot be named for sure. This clonotype was obtained from a boy under two years old with a congenital heart defect but otherwise immunologically healthy. Sample: thymus tissue. CDR3 sequence: CASSEGSGELFF. The nucleotide sequence reads as follows: TGTGCCAGCAGTGAGGGGTCCGGGGAGCTGTTTTTT.